This T cell receptor beta chain is from a study of PD-1 blockade in classical Hodgkin lymphoma. Stated time point: cycle 4 day 1 (C4D1), after more than five weeks of nivolumab. Exposure to brentuximab vedotin varied, and each patient had relapsed following autologous stem cell transplantation. Magnetic negative selection served to purify CD4+ T cells out of PBMCs that had been thawed. V lost 0 bases and J 1 base, leaving 9 bases between the germline ends. The CDR3 contains 15 residues. The germline V gene encodes CDR1 MNHEY and CDR2 SVGAGI. Study outcomes and limitations: Compared with healthy donors, newly diagnosed patients reportedly showed lower baseline TCR diversity.

Using immunoSEQ multiplex PCR, the repertoire was profiled, and TCRdb retains in-frame clones only, with some absent. This sample has about 28,000 clones, with more than 60% found just once. As concerns this clone: Its antigen is not identified.

This sequence joins TRBV6-5 and TRBJ1-1; D is perhaps TRBD1 (6 bases). Specimen: CD4+ T cells from blood, collected before the fourth cycle of nivolumab. This sequence originates from a human donor with classical Hodgkin lymphoma. CDR3 region: CASSYSAGANTEAFF. The CDR3 DNA reads TGTGCCAGCAGTTACTCGGCGGGGGCGAACACTGAAGCTTTCTTT.